This TCR beta chain was sequenced for a study of response to subunit inactivated influenza vaccine. The CDR3 covers 12 residues. V lost 7 bases and J lost 2, with 9 bases in between. Germline-derived CDR1 and CDR2 are ENHRY and SYGVKD. Study findings and constraints: The study's authors posited that every seasonal influenza vaccination enlists few new T cells.

In the case of this clonotype: Its target is not known.

MiXCR, run by TCRdb on the RT-PCR reads, gives a single entry per CDR3 protein. The table lists about half a million distinct CDR3 sequences, roughly 11% of them singletons. The chain is built from TRBV10-3 and TRBJ2-7; D remains ambiguous. The source was PBMCs from blood, collected roughly 46 days after vaccination. The source is a man over 45 who received an inactivated influenza vaccine. This CDR3 is CAITDHTYEQYF. The CDR3 DNA reads TGTGCCATCACTGACCACACCTACGAGCAGTACTTC.